This T cell receptor beta chain was identified during a study of blood T cell repertoires in COVID-19. About the research overall: Acute-phase and convalescent COVID-19 samples originated in the United States, Italy and Spain. Nucleic acid was either cDNA or gDNA, and it came from T cells, B-cell-depleted T cells, or PBMCs.

Original processing methods: How many nucleated cells were present was estimated from reference gene primer amplification. Generated by immunoSEQ multiplex PCR, the TCRdb table keeps only in-frame clones and is missing some. The DNA gave D and trimming, while V, J and clone size come from that table. The repertoire holds tens of thousands of clones, with roughly nine tenths as singletons. This clone appeared once. V trimming: 0 bases; J trimming: 4 bases; junction bases outside the gene matches: 1. Germline loops: CDR1 ENHRY, CDR2 SYGVKD. CDR3 length equals 14 residues. The sequenced material came from peripheral blood. The rearrangement joins TRBV10-3 to TRBJ2-3; 7 bases agree with TRBD1. The sequence came from a male donor with acute or convalescent COVID-19. CDR3 amino acids: CAISESQGADTQYF. As DNA, the CDR3 is TGTGCCATCAGTGAGTCGCAGGGGGCAGATACGCAGTATTTT.